Below are 16 T cell receptor beta chains sequenced from a single sample in a study of blood T cell repertoires in COVID-19. Repertoires were generated with immunoSEQ multiplex PCR, while TCRdb's copy carries only in-frame clones and drops some. The sample lists fewer than 500,000 clones, 80% to 90% seen once, with 0.9% to 1.2% in the top ten. The sample consisted of PBMCs or T cells enriched from blood (not recorded which). Every receptor here comes from a man aged 30 to 45 who had recovered from COVID-19.

The chain has TRBV28 and TRBJ2-2; no reliable D call. This CDR3 region has 13 residues. Germline CDR1 is MDHEN and CDR2 is SYDVKM. Trimming removed 10 bases at V and 1 base at J, with 10 bases between. The CDR3 nucleotides are TGTGCCACACTACCCTTGAACACCGGGGAGCTGTTTTTT. Encoded protein: CATLPLNTGELFF. Full variable domain (remainder filled in from reference TRBV28 and TRBJ2-2): DVKVTQSSRYLVKRTGEKVFLECVQDMDHENMFWYRQDPGLGLRLIYFSYDVKMKEKGDIPEGYSVSREKKERFSLILESASTNQTSMYLCATLPLNTGELFFGEGSRLTVL.

The rearrangement uses TRBV19 and TRBJ1-1; D gene ambiguous. The V end lost 1 base, the J end lost 1 base, and 4 bases lay between the germline ends. This CDR3 is built from 13 residues. The germline gives CDR1 LNHDA, CDR2 SQIVND (reference sequence). This chain's CDR3 is CASSIAENTEAFF. The CDR3 coding sequence is TGTGCCAGTAGTATAGCAGAGAACACTGAAGCTTTCTTT.

The chain carries TRBV19 and TRBJ2-7, with D tentatively TRBD1 (6 bases). Trimming stripped 10 bases from V and 4 bases from J, with 17 bases between. Germline CDR1 reads LNHDA; CDR2 reads SQIVND (reference sequence). The CDR3 is made up of 13 amino acids. The chain's CDR3 is CATKVGGGYEQYF. CDR3 DNA: TGTGCCACTAAGGTAGGGGGTGGGTACGAGCAGTACTTC.

CDR3: CASMGGGRTEAFF. The CDR3 nucleotides are TGTGCCAGCATGGGCGGGGGACGGACTGAAGCTTTCTTT. The chain recombines TRBV6-6 with TRBJ1-1; D possibly corresponds to TRBD1 (5 bases). The germline V gene encodes CDR1 MNHNY and CDR2 SVGAGI (reference sequence). With 7 bases removed from V and 5 bases from J, the gap between germline ends came to 14 bases. CDR3 size: 13 residues.

This chain joins TRBV7-9 and TRBJ2-3; no clear D. Trimming pared 8 bases from V and 6 bases from J, leaving 9 bases between. CDR3 size: 11 residues. Germline V CDR1 and CDR2: SEHNR, FQNEAQ (reference sequence). The CDR3 region is CASPHPDTQYF. The CDR3 DNA reads as TGTGCCAGCCCCCATCCCGATACGCAGTATTTT. The full variable domain, with the rest looked up from reference TRBV7-9 and TRBJ2-3, is DTGVSQNPRHKITKRGQNVTFRCDPISEHNRLYWYRQTLGQGPEFLTYFQNEAQLEKSRLLSDRFSAERPKGSFSTLEIQRTEQGDSAMYLCASPHPDTQYFGPGTRLTVL.

This rearrangement joins TRBV10-3 to TRBJ1-3; D ambiguous. V was cut by 0 bases and J by 3 bases, with 12 bases left in between. This CDR3 contains 16 residues. The V gene's germline CDR1 is ENHRY and CDR2 SYGVKD. CDR3 in DNA: TGTGCCATCAGTGAGTCGGTACCCGGGATTGGAAACACCATATATTTT. Amino acids: CAISESVPGIGNTIYF.

V and J are TRBV5-5 and TRBJ2-7, with 7 bases lining up with TRBD1. The CDR3 sequence is 14 residues long. V shed 3 bases and J 12 bases; nucleotides not matched to a gene: 15. The germline gives CDR1 SGHKS, CDR2 YYEKEE (reference sequence). This CDR3 is CASSSLVVRTGAYF. CDR3 coding DNA: TGTGCCAGCAGCTCGCTAGTCGTACGGACAGGAGCGTACTTC.

This clone was picked up one time. This chain links TRBV27 with TRBJ2-7; TRBD1 agrees at 7 bases. Germline-derived CDR1 and CDR2 are MNHEY and SMNVEV (reference sequence). CDR3 length equals 14 residues. Trimming took 7 bases from V and 5 from J; bases not matched to a gene: 11. CDR3 loop: CASNPDRASDEQYF. In DNA, the CDR3 is TGTGCCAGCAACCCCGACAGGGCGAGTGACGAGCAGTACTTC.

This chain connects TRBV28 to TRBJ2-1; D unresolved. CDR3 length equals 12 residues. CDR1 MDHEN and CDR2 SYDVKM come from the germline V gene. V was shortened by 3 bases and J by 8 bases, with 8 bases between the two germline ends. CDR3 DNA sequence: TGTGCCAGCAGTTTCGGTCGGGATGAGCAGTTCTTC. Translating it yields CASSFGRDEQFF. The full variable domain, completed using reference TRBV28 and TRBJ2-1, is DVKVTQSSRYLVKRTGEKVFLECVQDMDHENMFWYRQDPGLGLRLIYFSYDVKMKEKGDIPEGYSVSREKKERFSLILESASTNQTSMYLCASSFGRDEQFFGPGTRLTVL.

This rearrangement joins TRBV29-1 to TRBJ2-1; D unresolved. Germline V gene lookup returns CDR1 SQVTM and CDR2 ANQGSEA. V lost 0 bases and J 10 bases, leaving 13 bases between the germline ends. The CDR3 sequence is 13 residues long. The CDR3 nucleotides are TGCAGCGTTGAAGACGCCTTCATCCGGGAGCAGTTCTTC. It yields the protein CSVEDAFIREQFF.

A single count supports this clone. The chain's CDR3 is CAWRSQITRSTDTQYF. For the CDR3, the DNA is TGTGCCTGGAGGTCCCAAATAACCCGGAGCACAGATACGCAGTATTTT. The chain is built from TRBV30 and TRBJ2-3, with D unresolved. CDR1 and CDR2 (germline): GTSNPN, SVGIG (reference sequence). Trimming pared 3 bases from V and 0 bases from J, leaving 16 bases between. CDR3 length: 16 amino acids.

This clone was counted once. This chain links TRBV27 with TRBJ2-3, with TRBD2 identical over 15 bases. J lost 6 bases, V lost 2 bases, and 9 bases had no gene match. This CDR3 has 18 residues. Germline lookup yields CDR1 MNHEY and CDR2 SMNVEV (reference sequence). The CDR3 nucleotides are TGTGCCAGCAGTTTAAGCGGGACTAGCGGGAGGCAGAGGGATACGCAGTATTTT. Its translation: CASSLSGTSGRQRDTQYF.

This chain joins TRBV5-6 and TRBJ2-1, with TRBD2 as a possible D gene (5 bases). Germline CDR1 and CDR2: SGHDT and YYEEEE. This CDR3 comprises 16 residues. The V end lost 4 bases, the J end lost 0 bases, and 14 bases lay between the germline ends. The CDR3 DNA is TGTGCCAGCAGCAGCCCAGGTGGGAGCTCCTACAATGAGCAGTTCTTC. This gives the protein CASSSPGGSSYNEQFF.

This clone was observed a single time. The chain employs TRBV6-4 and TRBJ1-6, with no clear D. The CDR3 loop spans 14 amino acids. Germline lookup yields CDR1 MRHNA and CDR2 SNTAGT. Trimming took off 0 bases at V and 10 bases at J, with 10 bases between the two ends. The CDR3 protein is CASSDSGVGSPLHF. The CDR3 region has the DNA TGTGCCAGCAGTGACTCCGGGGTCGGATCACCCCTCCACTTT.

The chain links TRBV5-4 to TRBJ2-2; tentatively, D is TRBD2 (5 bases). CDR3 length equals 15 residues. V was trimmed by 0 bases and J by 6 bases, leaving 12 bases between them. The germline gives CDR1 SGHNT, CDR2 YYREEE (reference sequence). This CDR3 is CASSLASSGAGELFF. Written as DNA, the CDR3 is TGTGCCAGCAGCTTGGCCTCTTCCGGGGCCGGGGAGCTGTTTTTT.

V gene TRBV18 combines with J gene TRBJ1-1; perhaps TRBD1 as D (5 bases). The CDR3 length is 16 residues. Germline V gene lookup returns CDR1 KGHSH and CDR2 LQKENI. V was clipped by 2 bases and J by 4 bases, with 17 bases between them. In DNA form, the CDR3 reads TGTGCCAGCTCACCAGGCCAGGGAGGATTTGTCACTGAAGCTTTCTTT. It is translated as CASSPGQGGFVTEAFF.